The 5 T cell receptor beta chains in this list originate from one sample, sequenced in a study of cytomegalovirus exposure and HLA in healthy donors. PCR was performed using 60 Vbeta and 13 Jbeta primers. Sequencing was performed with immunoSEQ multiplex PCR; in TCRdb, only in-frame clones are kept and a portion is missing. The table has 150,000 to 250,000 clones, 70% to 85% seen once. The sequencing sample was made of PBMCs. The receptor set was obtained from a woman aged 25 to 39 in good health and CMV-seropositive.

This chain links TRBV7-9 with TRBJ1-2, with D uncertain. V was clipped by 5 bases and J by 2 bases, with 15 bases between them. This CDR3 has 15 residues. Germline CDR1 reads SEHNR; CDR2 reads FQNEAQ (reference sequence). DNA for the CDR3: TGTGCCAGCAGCCTTTTACGGACGGGGAACTATGGCTACACCTTC. Amino acid sequence: CASSLLRTGNYGYTF.

There are a few counts of this clone. The V and J genes are TRBV7-6 and TRBJ2-7, with TRBD1 matching over 7 bases. After removal of 1 base from V and 6 bases from J, the junction contained 9 bases not matched to a gene. There are 15 residues in the CDR3. Germline V gene lookup returns CDR1 SGHVS and CDR2 FNYEAQ. The CDR3 DNA reads TGTGCCAGCAGCTTAGAGGGACAGAATCTAGGCGAGCAGTACTTC. It specifies CASSLEGQNLGEQYF. Based on the CDR3 plus reference TRBV7-6 and TRBJ2-7, the full variable domain is GAGVSQSPRYKVTKRGQDVALRCDPISGHVSLYWYRQALGQGPEFLTYFNYEAQQDKSGLPNDRFSAERPEGSISTLTIQRTEQRDSAMYRCASSLEGQNLGEQYFGPGTRLTVT.

This chain links TRBV25-1 with TRBJ2-7, with 9 bases aligning to TRBD2. This CDR3 has 15 amino acids. The V gene end was trimmed by 4 bases and the J gene end by 6 bases; junction bases not matched to a gene: 10. Germline V gene lookup returns CDR1 MGHDK and CDR2 SYGVNS. Written as DNA, the CDR3 is TGTGCCAGCAGTGGGTCTAGCGGGGCGGTCGGCGAGCAGTACTTC. Translating gives CASSGSSGAVGEQYF.

V is TRBV4-1 and J is TRBJ2-2, with D possibly matching TRBD1 (5 bases). Trimming removed 5 bases at V and 4 bases at J, with 14 bases between. The germline CDR1 and CDR2 sequences are MGHRA and YSYEKL. The CDR3 runs to 15 residues. The CDR3 sequence: CASSTWAGRTGELFF. CDR3 nucleotides: TGCGCCAGCAGCACCTGGGCAGGGCGCACCGGGGAGCTGTTTTTT.

This clone was seen once. For the CDR3, the DNA is TGTGCCAGCAGTTACAAGGGGGTGGACTACGAGCAGTACTTC. The encoded protein is CASSYKGVDYEQYF. The chain employs TRBV6-6 and TRBJ2-7, with a tentative D call TRBD1 (6 bases). The V gene lost 2 bases and the J gene lost 3 bases, with 11 bases spanning the gap. This CDR3 has 14 residues. Germline V gives CDR1 MNHNY, CDR2 SVGAGI (reference sequence).